Each of the 24 T cell receptor beta chains below was sequenced from the same sample in a study of early stage breast cancer tumors. TCRdb's table, derived via immunoSEQ multiplex PCR, lists solely in-frame clones and lacks some. The table records some 30,000 clones, almost 85% of them present only once. The source material was blood. The receptors come from a person in their fifties with breast cancer.

V and J are TRBV5-1 and TRBJ1-5; D is unclear. The germline V and J ends were trimmed by 2 bases and 7 bases, with 10 bases remaining between them. The CDR3 consists of 13 residues. Germline values: CDR1 SGHRS, CDR2 YFSETQ. In DNA, the CDR3 is TGCGCCAGCAGCTTATTCCCCCAACAGCCCCAGCATTTT. The encoded protein is CASSLFPQQPQHF.

V is TRBV10-3 and J is TRBJ2-1; D not certain. This CDR3 contains 15 residues. Germline CDR1 is ENHRY and CDR2 is SYGVKD. The germline V and J ends were trimmed by 3 bases and 7 bases, with 16 bases remaining between them. CDR3 protein: CAISDPTGGVNEQFF. DNA for the CDR3: TGTGCCATCAGTGACCCGACCGGCGGTGTGAATGAGCAGTTCTTC.

V is TRBV11-1 and J is TRBJ2-7, with TRBD2 as a possible D gene (6 bases). CDR3 length equals 13 residues. The V gene lost 1 base and the J gene lost 6 bases, with 10 bases spanning the gap. The V gene's germline CDR1 is SGHAT and CDR2 FQDESV (reference sequence). CDR3: CASSLVAGPEQYF. The CDR3 DNA follows: TGTGCCAGCAGCTTAGTTGCGGGACCCGAGCAGTACTTC.

J is TRBJ1-2 and V is TRBV19; 7 bases are a match to TRBD1. Losses at the gene ends were 5 bases for V and 5 bases for J; bases not matched to a gene: 11. From germline, CDR1 is LNHDA and CDR2 SQIVND (reference sequence). This CDR3 is 15 amino acids long. CDR3 region: CASSYPGQKGYGYTF. The CDR3 nucleotides read TGTGCCAGTAGTTACCCGGGACAGAAGGGGTATGGCTACACCTTC.

In its sample, this clone was seen once. This rearrangement joins TRBV6-6 to TRBJ2-5; unclear D gene. V was shortened by 7 bases and J by 5 bases, with 17 bases between the two germline ends. The CDR3 has 14 amino acids. Germline V lookup: CDR1 MNHNY, CDR2 SVGAGI (reference sequence). The CDR3 is CASTRVLNSETQYF. The CDR3 DNA follows: TGTGCCAGCACTAGGGTTTTGAATTCGGAGACCCAGTACTTC.

The chain joins TRBV9 to TRBJ2-3, with 7 bases that match TRBD1. Germline V CDR1 and CDR2: SGDLS, YYNGEE. V dropped 1 base and J dropped 2; count of bases not matched to a gene: 7. There are 16 residues in the CDR3. The CDR3: CASSVSTGDPTDTQYF. The CDR3 region has the DNA TGTGCCAGCAGCGTATCAACAGGGGACCCCACAGATACGCAGTATTTT.

This sequence joins TRBV7-3 and TRBJ2-1; D is perhaps TRBD1 (5 bases). The CDR3 loop spans 13 amino acids. From germline, CDR1 is SGHTA and CDR2 FQGTGA. V lost 4 bases and J lost 7, with 11 bases in between. CDR3 sequence reads: CASSSSGWNEQFF. The CDR3 coding sequence is TGTGCCAGCAGCTCGTCAGGGTGGAATGAGCAGTTCTTC.

The chain has TRBV27 and TRBJ2-7, with TRBD1 matching over 8 bases. Germline V gene lookup returns CDR1 MNHEY and CDR2 SMNVEV (reference sequence). Germline trimming cut 6 bases from V and 3 bases from J; bases unmatched to any gene: 7. The CDR3 has 14 amino acids. The CDR3 nucleotides are TGTGCCAGCAGCGAGGGGACAGGTAGCTACGAGCAGTACTTC. As protein: CASSEGTGSYEQYF.

This chain links TRBV28 with TRBJ2-1; 12 bases fit TRBD2. The V segment lost 1 base and the J segment 4 bases; nucleotides outside the gene matches: 5. The length of the CDR3 is 17 residues. CDR1 is MDHEN, CDR2 SYDVKM, per germline. The CDR3 protein is CASSLYASGRGYNEQFF. The CDR3, as DNA: TGTGCCAGCAGTTTATACGCTAGCGGGAGGGGGTACAATGAGCAGTTCTTC.

V is TRBV9 and J is TRBJ2-3; the D gene is possibly TRBD1 (6 bases). Between the trimmed V and J ends, which lost 0 bases and 6 bases, there was a span of 8 bases. The CDR3 has 13 amino acids. Per the germline V gene, CDR1 is SGDLS and CDR2 is YYNGEE. The CDR3 here is CASSVATGDTQYF. The CDR3 nucleotides read TGTGCCAGCAGCGTAGCTACAGGGGATACGCAGTATTTT.

The chain's CDR3 is CASSQETGGGYEQYF. The CDR3 DNA reads as TGCGCCAGCAGCCAGGAGACAGGGGGCGGCTACGAGCAGTACTTC. The genes are TRBV4-1 and TRBJ2-7, with 10 nucleotides matching TRBD1. Trimming at V came to 3 bases and at J to 3 bases, leaving 5 bases not matched to a gene. This CDR3 is 15 amino acids long. CDR1 MGHRA and CDR2 YSYEKL come from the germline V gene.

V and J are TRBV11-2 and TRBJ2-3; TRBD2 matches 14 bases. V trimming: 6 bases; J trimming: 6 bases; junction bases outside the gene matches: 11. Germline-derived CDR1 and CDR2 are SGHAT and FQNNGV. The CDR3 totals 17 residues. The CDR3 reads CASRPRLAGGQADTQYF. DNA of the CDR3: TGTGCCAGCAGACCTAGACTAGCGGGGGGGCAAGCGGATACGCAGTATTTT.

The chain has TRBV18 and TRBJ2-7; 11 nucleotides agree with TRBD2. V trimming: 3 bases; J trimming: 6 bases; junction bases outside the gene matches: 7. Germline V lookup: CDR1 KGHSH, CDR2 LQKENI. This CDR3 contains 15 residues. The CDR3 nucleotides are TGTGCCAGCTCACCCACGGGACTAGCGGAGGGCGAGCAGTACTTC. Protein sequence: CASSPTGLAEGEQYF. Based on the CDR3 plus reference TRBV18 and TRBJ2-7, the full variable domain is NAGVMQNPRHLVRRRGQEARLRCSPMKGHSHVYWYRQLPEEGLKFMVYLQKENIIDESGMPKERFSAEFPKEGPSILRIQQVVRGDSAAYFCASSPTGLAEGEQYFGPGTRLTVT.

This clone was seen more than once but under ten times. The gene calls are TRBV7-9 and TRBJ1-2, with 9 bases aligning to TRBD1. The CDR3 contains 15 residues. Germline V gene lookup returns CDR1 SEHNR and CDR2 FQNEAQ (reference sequence). V gave up 4 bases and J gave up 3 bases; unmatched junction bases: 6. The CDR3 coding sequence is TGTGCCAGCAGCTCCCCGGACAGGGGACACTATGGCTACACCTTC. Encoded protein: CASSSPDRGHYGYTF.

The CDR3 here is CASSLRMSTDTQYF. CDR3 sequence (DNA): TGTGCCAGCAGCTTACGGATGAGCACAGATACGCAGTATTTT. This chain connects TRBV11-2 to TRBJ2-3, with D hard to call. V was shortened by 2 bases and J by 0 bases, with 6 bases between the two germline ends. This CDR3 contains 14 residues. Germline V gene lookup returns CDR1 SGHAT and CDR2 FQNNGV.

The chain recombines TRBV5-5 with TRBJ2-5, with unresolved D. Germline V gives CDR1 SGHKS, CDR2 YYEKEE (reference sequence). The length of the CDR3 is 14 residues. Trimming removed 6 bases at V and 1 base at J, with 13 bases between. CDR3 DNA sequence: TGTGCCAGCACCTTCGGCACCCTCCAAGAGACCCAGTACTTC. Amino acid sequence: CASTFGTLQETQYF. Filled out from reference TRBV5-5 and TRBJ2-5, the complete variable domain reads DAGVTQSPTHLIKTRGQQVTLRCSPISGHKSVSWYQQVLGQGPQFIFQYYEKEERGRGNFPDRFSARQFPNYSSELNVNALLLGDSALYLCASTFGTLQETQYFGPGTRLLVL.

The V and J genes are TRBV11-1 and TRBJ2-2; a possible D gene is TRBD1 (6 bases). This CDR3 is 17 amino acids long. V dropped 3 bases and J dropped 4 bases, with 18 bases sitting between them. CDR1 and CDR2 (germline): SGHAT, FQDESV (reference sequence). Written as DNA, the CDR3 is TGTGCCAGCAGCTTGGGCCTGACAGGTGATCTCACCGGGGAGCTGTTTTTT. As protein: CASSLGLTGDLTGELFF.

CDR3 coding DNA: TGCGCCAGCAGCTTACAGGGGGCCCAAGAGACCCAGTACTTC. Translation: CASSLQGAQETQYF. The rearrangement links TRBV5-1 to TRBJ2-5; 9 bases line up with TRBD1. J lost 1 base, V lost 2 bases, and 0 bases had no gene match. This CDR3 contains 14 residues. Per germline, CDR1 SGHRS and CDR2 YFSETQ.

The chain has TRBV19 and TRBJ2-7; 11 bases are shared with TRBD1. Germline CDR1 is LNHDA and CDR2 is SQIVND (reference sequence). The V and J ends lost 1 base and 3 bases, in that order; junction bases with no gene match: 5. This CDR3 has 16 amino acids. The DNA of the CDR3 is TGTGCCAGTAGTATAGTTCCGGGACAGGGGGACTACGAGCAGTACTTC. This codes for CASSIVPGQGDYEQYF.

The CDR3 DNA follows: TGTGCCAGCAGTTTTAGCGGAGGGGAAGATACGCAGTATTTT. The encoded protein is CASSFSGGEDTQYF. This chain uses TRBV2 with TRBJ2-3, with a weak D call TRBD2 (6 bases). The germline CDR1 and CDR2 sequences are SNHLY and FYNNEI. The CDR3 loop spans 14 amino acids. V lost 5 bases, J lost 5 bases, and 14 bases lay in between.

V usage is TRBV28 and J usage is TRBJ2-2; possible D gene TRBD1, 5 bases. Germline CDR1 and CDR2: MDHEN and SYDVKM. This CDR3 contains 14 residues. V lost 5 bases, J lost 4 bases, and 11 bases lay in between. The CDR3 protein is CASSLRVSTGELFF. CDR3 DNA sequence: TGTGCCAGCAGTCTCAGGGTGTCCACCGGGGAGCTGTTTTTT.

A note on this clone: The sample holds other DNA sequences that translate to the same CDR3. The chain couples TRBV9 to TRBJ1-1; D unresolved. The CDR3 totals 13 residues. V was cut by 0 bases and J by 1 base, with 4 bases left in between. Germline loops: CDR1 SGDLS, CDR2 YYNGEE. The CDR3 is CASSVGANTEAFF. The CDR3 DNA reads TGTGCCAGCAGCGTAGGGGCGAACACTGAAGCTTTCTTT.

This clone has only a few counts. The chain combines TRBV4-1 with TRBJ2-2, with D unresolved. V lost 0 bases, J lost 0 bases, and 11 bases lay in between. This CDR3 comprises 17 residues. Germline values: CDR1 MGHRA, CDR2 YSYEKL. The CDR3 nucleotides read TGCGCCAGCAGCCAAGATAGAGAGGCGACGAACACCGGGGAGCTGTTTTTT. Translating gives CASSQDREATNTGELFF.

The chain links TRBV7-9 to TRBJ2-3, with D perhaps TRBD1 or TRBD2 (5 bases each). Trimming stripped 1 base from V and 3 bases from J, with 11 bases between. CDR1 and CDR2 from the germline V gene are SEHNR and FQNEAQ (reference sequence). The CDR3 extends over 15 amino acids. CDR3 amino acids: CASSLVGDGTDTQYF. CDR3 bases: TGTGCCAGCAGCTTAGTAGGGGACGGGACAGATACGCAGTATTTT. The full variable domain, its missing parts supplied by reference TRBV7-9 and TRBJ2-3, is DTGVSQNPRHKITKRGQNVTFRCDPISEHNRLYWYRQTLGQGPEFLTYFQNEAQLEKSRLLSDRFSAERPKGSFSTLEIQRTEQGDSAMYLCASSLVGDGTDTQYFGPGTRLTVL.